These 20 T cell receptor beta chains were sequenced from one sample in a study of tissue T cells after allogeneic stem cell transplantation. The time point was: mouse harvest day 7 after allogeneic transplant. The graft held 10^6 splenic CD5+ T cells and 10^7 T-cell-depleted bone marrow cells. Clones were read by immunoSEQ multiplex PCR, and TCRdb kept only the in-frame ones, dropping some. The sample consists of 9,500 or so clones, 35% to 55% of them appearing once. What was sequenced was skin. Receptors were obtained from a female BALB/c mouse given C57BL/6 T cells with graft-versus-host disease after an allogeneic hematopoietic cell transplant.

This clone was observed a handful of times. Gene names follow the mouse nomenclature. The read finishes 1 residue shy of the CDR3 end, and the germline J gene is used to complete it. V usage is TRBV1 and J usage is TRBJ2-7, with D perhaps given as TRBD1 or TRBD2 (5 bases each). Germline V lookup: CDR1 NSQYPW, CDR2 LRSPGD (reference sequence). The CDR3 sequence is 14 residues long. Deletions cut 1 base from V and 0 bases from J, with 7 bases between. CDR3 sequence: CTCSAGGASYEQYF. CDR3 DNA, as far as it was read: TGCACCTGCAGTGCAGGAGGGGCCTCCTATGAACAGTAC.

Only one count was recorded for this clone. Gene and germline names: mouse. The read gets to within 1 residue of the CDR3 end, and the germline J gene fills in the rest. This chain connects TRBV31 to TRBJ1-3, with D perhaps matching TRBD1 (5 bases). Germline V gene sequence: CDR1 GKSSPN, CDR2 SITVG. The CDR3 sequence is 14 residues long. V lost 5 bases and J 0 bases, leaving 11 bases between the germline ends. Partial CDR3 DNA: TGTGCCTGGGTCCAGACAGATTCTGGAAATACGCTCTAT. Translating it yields CAWVQTDSGNTLY. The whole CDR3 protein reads CAWVQTDSGNTLYF.

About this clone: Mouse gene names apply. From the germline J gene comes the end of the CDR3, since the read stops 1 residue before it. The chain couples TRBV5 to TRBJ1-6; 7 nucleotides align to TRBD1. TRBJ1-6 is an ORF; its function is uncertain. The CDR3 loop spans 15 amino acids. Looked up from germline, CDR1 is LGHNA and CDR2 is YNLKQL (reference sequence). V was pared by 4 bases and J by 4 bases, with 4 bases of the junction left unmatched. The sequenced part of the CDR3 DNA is TGTGCCAGCAGCCCCAGGGGGAGGTATAATTCGCCCCTCTAC. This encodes CASSPRGRYNSPLY. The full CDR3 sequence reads CASSPRGRYNSPLYF.

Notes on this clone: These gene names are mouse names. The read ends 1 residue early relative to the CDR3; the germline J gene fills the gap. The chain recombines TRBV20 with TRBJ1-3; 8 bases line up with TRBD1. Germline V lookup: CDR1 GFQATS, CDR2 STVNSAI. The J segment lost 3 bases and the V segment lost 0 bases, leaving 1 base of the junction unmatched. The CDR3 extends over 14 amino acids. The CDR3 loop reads CGAREGTGGNTLYF. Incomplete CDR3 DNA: TGTGGTGCTAGGGAAGGGACAGGTGGAAATACGCTCTAT.

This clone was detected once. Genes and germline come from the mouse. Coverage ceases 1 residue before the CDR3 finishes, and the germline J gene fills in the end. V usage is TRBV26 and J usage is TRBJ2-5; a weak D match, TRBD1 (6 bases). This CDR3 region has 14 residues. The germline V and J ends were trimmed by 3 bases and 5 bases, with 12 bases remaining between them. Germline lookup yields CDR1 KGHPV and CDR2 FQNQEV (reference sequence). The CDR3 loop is CASSLSQGPDTQYF. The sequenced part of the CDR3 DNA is TGTGCCAGCAGTCTCTCACAGGGCCCAGACACCCAGTAC.

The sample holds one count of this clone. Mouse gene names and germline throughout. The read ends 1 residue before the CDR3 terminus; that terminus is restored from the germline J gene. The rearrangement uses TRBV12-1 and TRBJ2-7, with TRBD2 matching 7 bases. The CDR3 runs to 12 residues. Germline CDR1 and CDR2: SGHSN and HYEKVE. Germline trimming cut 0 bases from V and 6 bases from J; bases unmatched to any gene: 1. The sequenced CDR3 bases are TGTGCCAGCTCTCTCCTGGGGGTTGAACAGTAC. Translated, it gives CASSLLGVEQY. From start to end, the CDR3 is CASSLLGVEQYF.

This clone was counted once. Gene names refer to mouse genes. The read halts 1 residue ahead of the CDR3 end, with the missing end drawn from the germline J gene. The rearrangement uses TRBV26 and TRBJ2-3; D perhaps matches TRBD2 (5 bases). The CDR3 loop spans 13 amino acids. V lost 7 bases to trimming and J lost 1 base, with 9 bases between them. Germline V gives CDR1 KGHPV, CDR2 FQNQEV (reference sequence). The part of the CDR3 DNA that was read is TGTGCCAGCAATGGGGATCGTGCAGAAACGCTGTAT. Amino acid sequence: CASNGDRAETLY. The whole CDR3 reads CASNGDRAETLYF.

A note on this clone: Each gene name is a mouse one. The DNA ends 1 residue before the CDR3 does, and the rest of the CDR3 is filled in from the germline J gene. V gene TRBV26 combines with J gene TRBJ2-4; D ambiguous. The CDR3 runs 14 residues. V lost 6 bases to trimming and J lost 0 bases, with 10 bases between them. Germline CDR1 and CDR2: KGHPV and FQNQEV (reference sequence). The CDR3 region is CASSPINSQNTLYF. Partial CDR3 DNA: TGTGCCAGCAGCCCAATCAATAGTCAAAACACCTTGTAC.

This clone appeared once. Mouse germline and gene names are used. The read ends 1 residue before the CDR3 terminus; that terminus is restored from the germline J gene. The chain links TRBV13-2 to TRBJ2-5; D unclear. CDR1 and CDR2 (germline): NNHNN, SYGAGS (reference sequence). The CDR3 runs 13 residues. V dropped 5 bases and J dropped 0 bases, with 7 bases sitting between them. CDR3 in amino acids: CASGTINQDTQYF. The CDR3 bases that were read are TGTGCCAGCGGGACAATTAACCAAGACACCCAGTAC.

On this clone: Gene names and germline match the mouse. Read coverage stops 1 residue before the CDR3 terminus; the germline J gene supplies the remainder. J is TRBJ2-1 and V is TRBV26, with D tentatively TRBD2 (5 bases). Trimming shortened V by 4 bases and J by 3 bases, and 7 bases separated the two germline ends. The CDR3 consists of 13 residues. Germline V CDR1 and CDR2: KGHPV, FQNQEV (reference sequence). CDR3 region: CASSQTVYAEQFF. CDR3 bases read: TGTGCCAGCAGTCAGACTGTCTATGCTGAGCAGTTC. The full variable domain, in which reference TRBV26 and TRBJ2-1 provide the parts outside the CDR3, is NSKVIQTPRYLVKGQGQKAKMRCIPEKGHPVVFWYQQNKNNEFKFLINFQNQEVLQQIDMTEKRFSAECPSNSPCSLEIQSSEAGDSALYLCASSQTVYAEQFFGPGTRLTVL.

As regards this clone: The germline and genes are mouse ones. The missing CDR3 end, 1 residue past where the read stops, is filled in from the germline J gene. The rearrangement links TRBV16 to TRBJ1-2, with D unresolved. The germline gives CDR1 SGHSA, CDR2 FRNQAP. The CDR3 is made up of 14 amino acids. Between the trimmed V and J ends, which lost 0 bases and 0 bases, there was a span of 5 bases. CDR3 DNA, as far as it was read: TGTGCAAGCAGCTTAGATCATGCAAACTCCGACTACACC. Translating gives CASSLDHANSDYT. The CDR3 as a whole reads CASSLDHANSDYTF.

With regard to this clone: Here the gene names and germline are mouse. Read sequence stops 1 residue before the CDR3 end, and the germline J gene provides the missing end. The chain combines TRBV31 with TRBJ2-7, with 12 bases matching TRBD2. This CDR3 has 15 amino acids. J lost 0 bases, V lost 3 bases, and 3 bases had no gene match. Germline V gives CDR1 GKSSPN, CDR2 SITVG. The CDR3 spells CAWSPGLGGSYEQYF. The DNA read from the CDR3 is TGTGCCTGGAGCCCGGGACTGGGGGGCTCCTATGAACAGTAC.

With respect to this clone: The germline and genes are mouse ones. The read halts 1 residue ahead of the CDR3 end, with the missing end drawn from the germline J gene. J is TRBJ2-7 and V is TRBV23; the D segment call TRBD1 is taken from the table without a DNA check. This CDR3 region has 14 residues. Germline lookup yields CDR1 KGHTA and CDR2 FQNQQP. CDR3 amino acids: CSSSQKQVSYEQYF. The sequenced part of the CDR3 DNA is TGCTCCAGCAGTCAAAAACAGGTCTCCTATGAACAGTAC.

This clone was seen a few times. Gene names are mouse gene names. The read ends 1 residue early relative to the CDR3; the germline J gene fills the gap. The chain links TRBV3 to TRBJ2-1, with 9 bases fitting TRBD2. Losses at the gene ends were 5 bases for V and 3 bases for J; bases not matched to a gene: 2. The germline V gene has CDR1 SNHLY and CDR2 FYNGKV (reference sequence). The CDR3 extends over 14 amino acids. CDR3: CASSRLGVYAEQFF. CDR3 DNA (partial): TGTGCCAGCAGCCGACTGGGGGTCTATGCTGAGCAGTTC.

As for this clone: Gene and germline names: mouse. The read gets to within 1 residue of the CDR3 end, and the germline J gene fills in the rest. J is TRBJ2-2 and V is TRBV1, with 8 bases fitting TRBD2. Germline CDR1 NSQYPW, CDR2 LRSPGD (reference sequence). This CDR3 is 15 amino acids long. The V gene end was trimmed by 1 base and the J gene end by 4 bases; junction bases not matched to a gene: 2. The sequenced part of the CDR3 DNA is TGCACCTGCAGTGCAGGCCTGGGGGGCACCGGGCAGCTCTAC. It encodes CTCSAGLGGTGQLY. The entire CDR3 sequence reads CTCSAGLGGTGQLYF.

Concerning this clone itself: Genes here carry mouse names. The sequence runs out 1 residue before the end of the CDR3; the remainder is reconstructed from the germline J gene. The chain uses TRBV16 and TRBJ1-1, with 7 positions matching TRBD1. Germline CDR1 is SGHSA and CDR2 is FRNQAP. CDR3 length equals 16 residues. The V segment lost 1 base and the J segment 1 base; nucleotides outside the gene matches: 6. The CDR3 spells CASSLALGTVNTEVFF. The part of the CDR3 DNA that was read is TGTGCAAGCAGCTTAGCCCTCGGGACAGTAAACACAGAAGTCTTC.

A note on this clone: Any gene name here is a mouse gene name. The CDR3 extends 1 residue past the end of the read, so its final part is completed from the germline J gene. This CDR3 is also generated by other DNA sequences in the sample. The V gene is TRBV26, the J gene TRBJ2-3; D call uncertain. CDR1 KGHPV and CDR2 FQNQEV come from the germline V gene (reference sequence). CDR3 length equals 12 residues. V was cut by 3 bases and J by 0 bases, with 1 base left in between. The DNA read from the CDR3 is TGTGCCAGCAGTCTTAGTGCAGAAACGCTGTAT. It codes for CASSLSAETLY. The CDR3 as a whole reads CASSLSAETLYF.

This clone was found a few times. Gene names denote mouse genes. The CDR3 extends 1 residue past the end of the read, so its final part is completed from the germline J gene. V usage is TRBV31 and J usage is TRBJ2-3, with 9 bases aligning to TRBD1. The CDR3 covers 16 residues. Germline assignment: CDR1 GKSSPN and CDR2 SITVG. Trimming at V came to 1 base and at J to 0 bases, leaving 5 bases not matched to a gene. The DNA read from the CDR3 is TGTGCCTGGAGTCGAGGGACAGGGACGAGTGCAGAAACGCTGTAT. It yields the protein CAWSRGTGTSAETLY. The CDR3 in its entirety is CAWSRGTGTSAETLYF.

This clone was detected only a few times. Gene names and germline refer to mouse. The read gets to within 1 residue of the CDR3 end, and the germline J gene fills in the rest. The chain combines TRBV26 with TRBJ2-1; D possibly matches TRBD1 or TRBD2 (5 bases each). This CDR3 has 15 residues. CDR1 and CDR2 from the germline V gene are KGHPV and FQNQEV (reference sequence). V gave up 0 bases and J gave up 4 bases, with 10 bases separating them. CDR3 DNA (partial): TGTGCCAGCAGTCTGTCGTGGGACCAATATGCTGAGCAGTTC. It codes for CASSLSWDQYAEQF. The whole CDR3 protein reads CASSLSWDQYAEQFF. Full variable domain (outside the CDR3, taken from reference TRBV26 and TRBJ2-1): NSKVIQTPRYLVKGQGQKAKMRCIPEKGHPVVFWYQQNKNNEFKFLINFQNQEVLQQIDMTEKRFSAECPSNSPCSLEIQSSEAGDSALYLCASSLSWDQYAEQFFGPGTRLTVL.

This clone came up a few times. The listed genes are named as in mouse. The part of the CDR3 DNA that was read is TGTGCCAGCAGTCCTCTGAGGGGTGAAGGTGCAGAAACGCTGTAT. Translated, it gives CASSPLRGEGAETLY. The complete CDR3 sequence is CASSPLRGEGAETLYF. This chain links TRBV26 with TRBJ2-3; a possible D gene is TRBD1 (5 bases). The read finishes 1 residue shy of the CDR3 end, and the germline J gene is used to complete it. Trimming took 4 bases from V and 1 from J, leaving 15 bases between them. CDR1 KGHPV and CDR2 FQNQEV come from the germline V gene (reference sequence). The CDR3 has 16 amino acids.